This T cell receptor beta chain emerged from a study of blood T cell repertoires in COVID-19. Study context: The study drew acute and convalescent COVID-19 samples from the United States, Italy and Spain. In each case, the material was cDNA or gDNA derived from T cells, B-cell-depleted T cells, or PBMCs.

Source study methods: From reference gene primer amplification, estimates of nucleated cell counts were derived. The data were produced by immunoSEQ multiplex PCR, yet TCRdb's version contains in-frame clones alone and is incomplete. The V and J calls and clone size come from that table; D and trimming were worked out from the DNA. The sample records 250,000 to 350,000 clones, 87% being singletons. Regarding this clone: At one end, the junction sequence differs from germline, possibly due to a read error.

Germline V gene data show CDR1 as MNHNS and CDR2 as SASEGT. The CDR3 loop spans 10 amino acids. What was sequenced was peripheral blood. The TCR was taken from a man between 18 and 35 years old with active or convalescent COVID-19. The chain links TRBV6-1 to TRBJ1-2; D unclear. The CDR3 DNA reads TGTGCCAGCAGTGAGGGCAGCCACCTCTTC. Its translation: CASSEGSHLF.